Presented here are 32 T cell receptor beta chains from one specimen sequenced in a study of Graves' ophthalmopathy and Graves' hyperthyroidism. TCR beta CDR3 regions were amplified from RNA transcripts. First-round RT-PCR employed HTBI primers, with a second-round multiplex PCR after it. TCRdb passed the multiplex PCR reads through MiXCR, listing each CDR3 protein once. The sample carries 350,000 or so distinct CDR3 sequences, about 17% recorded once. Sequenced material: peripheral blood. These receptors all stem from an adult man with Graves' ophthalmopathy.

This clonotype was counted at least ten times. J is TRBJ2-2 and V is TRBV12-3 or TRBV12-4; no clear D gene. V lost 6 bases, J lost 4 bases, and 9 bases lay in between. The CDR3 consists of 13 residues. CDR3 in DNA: TGTGCCAGCAGGATAGTTGGCACCGGGGAGCTGTTTTTT. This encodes CASRIVGTGELFF.

In DNA, the CDR3 is TGTGCCAGCAGGCCCTTCGTGGTGCGGGACAGGGTTCTAGAGACCCAGTACTTC. Its translation: CASRPFVVRDRVLETQYF. The rearrangement links TRBV4-2 to TRBJ2-5, with TRBD1 matching 9 bases. CDR1 is LGHNA, CDR2 YNFKEQ, per germline. The CDR3 runs 18 residues. J gave up 4 bases and V 6 bases, and 18 bases lay outside the gene matches.

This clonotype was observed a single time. The DNA of the CDR3 is TGTGCCAGCAGTTACTTTTACAGGGGCGGCTACGAGCAGTACTTC. Its translation: CASSYFYRGGYEQYF. The V and J genes are TRBV6-5 and TRBJ2-7; TRBD1 matches at 7 bases. This CDR3 contains 15 residues. Germline-derived CDR1 and CDR2 are MNHEY and SVGAGI. V lost 1 base and J lost 3; bases outside the gene matches: 6.

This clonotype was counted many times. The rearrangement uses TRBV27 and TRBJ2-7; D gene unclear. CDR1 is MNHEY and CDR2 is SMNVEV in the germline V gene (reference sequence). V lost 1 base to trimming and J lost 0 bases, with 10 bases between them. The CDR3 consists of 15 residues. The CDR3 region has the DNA TGTGCCAGCAGTTTATTTGGCAGCCTCTCCTACGAGCAGTACTTC. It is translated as CASSLFGSLSYEQYF.

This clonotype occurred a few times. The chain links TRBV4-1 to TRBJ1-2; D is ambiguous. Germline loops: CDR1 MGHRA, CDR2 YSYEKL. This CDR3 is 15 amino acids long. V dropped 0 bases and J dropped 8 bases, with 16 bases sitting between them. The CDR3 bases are TGCGCCAGCAGCCAAGATAGTAAGGCCCTCTGGGGCTACACCTTC. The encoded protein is CASSQDSKALWGYTF.

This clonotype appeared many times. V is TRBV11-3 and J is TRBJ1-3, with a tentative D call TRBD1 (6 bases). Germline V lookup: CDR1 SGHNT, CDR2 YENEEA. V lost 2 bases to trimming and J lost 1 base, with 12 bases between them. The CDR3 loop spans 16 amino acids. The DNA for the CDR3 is TGTGCCAGCAGCTTACCCCAGGGGTCTTCTGGAAACACCATATATTTT. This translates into CASSLPQGSSGNTIYF.

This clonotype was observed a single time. The CDR3 loop is CASSLRLGGRETQYF. The CDR3, as DNA: TGTGCCAGCAGCCTCCGACTAGGAGGGAGAGAGACCCAGTACTTC. The chain joins TRBV28 to TRBJ2-5, with D perhaps TRBD2 (6 bases). The ends were cut back, 6 bases at V and 4 bases at J, with 18 bases in the middle. The length of the CDR3 is 15 residues. Per germline, CDR1 MDHEN and CDR2 SYDVKM. Based on the CDR3 plus reference TRBV28 and TRBJ2-5, the full variable domain is DVKVTQSSRYLVKRTGEKVFLECVQDMDHENMFWYRQDPGLGLRLIYFSYDVKMKEKGDIPEGYSVSREKKERFSLILESASTNQTSMYLCASSLRLGGRETQYFGPGTRLLVL.

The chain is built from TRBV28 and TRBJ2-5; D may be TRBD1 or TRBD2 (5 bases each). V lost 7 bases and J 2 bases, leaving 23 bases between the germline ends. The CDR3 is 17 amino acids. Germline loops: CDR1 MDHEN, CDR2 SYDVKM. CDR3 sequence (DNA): TGTGCCAGCACCCGTCCCCAGCCCGGGACGGGGCAAGAGACCCAGTACTTC. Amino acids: CASTRPQPGTGQETQYF. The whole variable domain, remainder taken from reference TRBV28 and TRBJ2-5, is DVKVTQSSRYLVKRTGEKVFLECVQDMDHENMFWYRQDPGLGLRLIYFSYDVKMKEKGDIPEGYSVSREKKERFSLILESASTNQTSMYLCASTRPQPGTGQETQYFGPGTRLLVL.

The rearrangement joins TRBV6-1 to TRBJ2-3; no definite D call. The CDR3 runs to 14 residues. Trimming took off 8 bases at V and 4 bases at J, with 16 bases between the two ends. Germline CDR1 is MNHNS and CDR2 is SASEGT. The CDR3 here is CASGGWRSADTQYF. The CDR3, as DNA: TGTGCCAGCGGTGGTTGGCGGAGCGCAGATACGCAGTATTTT.

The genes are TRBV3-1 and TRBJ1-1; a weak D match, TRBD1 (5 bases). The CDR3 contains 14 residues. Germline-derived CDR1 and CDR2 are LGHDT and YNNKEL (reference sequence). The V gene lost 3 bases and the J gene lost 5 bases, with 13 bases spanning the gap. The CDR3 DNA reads TGTGCCAGCAGCCAGATAGTAGGGGCAACTGAAGCTTTCTTT. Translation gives CASSQIVGATEAFF. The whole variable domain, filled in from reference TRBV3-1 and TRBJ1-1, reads DTAVSQTPKYLVTQMGNDKSIKCEQNLGHDTMYWYKQDSKKFLKIMFSYNNKELIINETVPNRFSPKSPDKAHLNLHINSLELGDSAVYFCASSQIVGATEAFFGQGTRLTVV.

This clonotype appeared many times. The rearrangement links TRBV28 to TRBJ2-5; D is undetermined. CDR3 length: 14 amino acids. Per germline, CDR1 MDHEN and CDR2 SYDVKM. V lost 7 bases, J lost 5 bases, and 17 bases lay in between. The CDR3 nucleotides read TGTGCCAGCACCCCCTGGGCTAGTGGGGAGACCCAGTACTTC. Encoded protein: CASTPWASGETQYF.

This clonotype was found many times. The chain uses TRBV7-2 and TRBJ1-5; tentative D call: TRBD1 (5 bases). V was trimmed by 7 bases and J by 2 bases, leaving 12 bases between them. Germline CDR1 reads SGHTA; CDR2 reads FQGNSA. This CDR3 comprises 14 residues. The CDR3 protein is CASNYRSGNQPQHF. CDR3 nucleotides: TGTGCCAGCAATTACAGGAGCGGCAATCAGCCCCAGCATTTT.

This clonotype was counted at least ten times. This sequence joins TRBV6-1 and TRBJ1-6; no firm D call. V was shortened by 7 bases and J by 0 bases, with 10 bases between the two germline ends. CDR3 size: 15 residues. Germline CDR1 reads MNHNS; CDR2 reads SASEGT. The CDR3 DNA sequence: TGTGCCAGCACGGCCGGGAGCTCCTATAATTCACCCCTCCACTTT. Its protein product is CASTAGSSYNSPLHF.

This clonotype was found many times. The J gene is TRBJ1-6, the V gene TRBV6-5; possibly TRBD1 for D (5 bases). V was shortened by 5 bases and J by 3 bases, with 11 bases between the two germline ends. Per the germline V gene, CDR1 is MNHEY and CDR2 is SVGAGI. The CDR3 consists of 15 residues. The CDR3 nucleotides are TGTGCCAGCAGTAGGGACGGAGGCTATAATTCACCCCTCCACTTT. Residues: CASSRDGGYNSPLHF.

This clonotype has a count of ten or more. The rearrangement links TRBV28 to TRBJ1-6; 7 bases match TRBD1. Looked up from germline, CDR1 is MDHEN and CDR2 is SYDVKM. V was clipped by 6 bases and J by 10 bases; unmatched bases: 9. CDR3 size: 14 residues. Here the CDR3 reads CASRRTTGRSPLHF. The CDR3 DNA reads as TGTGCCAGCAGGCGGACGACAGGGCGCTCACCCCTCCACTTT. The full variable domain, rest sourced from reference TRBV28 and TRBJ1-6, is DVKVTQSSRYLVKRTGEKVFLECVQDMDHENMFWYRQDPGLGLRLIYFSYDVKMKEKGDIPEGYSVSREKKERFSLILESASTNQTSMYLCASRRTTGRSPLHFGNGTRLTVT.

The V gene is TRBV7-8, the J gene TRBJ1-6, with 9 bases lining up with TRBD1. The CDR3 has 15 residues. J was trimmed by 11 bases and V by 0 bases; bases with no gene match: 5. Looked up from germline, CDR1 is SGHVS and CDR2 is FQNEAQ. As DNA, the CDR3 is TGTGCCAGCAGCTTAGCCGGGACAGGGTTTCCACCCCTCCACTTT. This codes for CASSLAGTGFPPLHF.

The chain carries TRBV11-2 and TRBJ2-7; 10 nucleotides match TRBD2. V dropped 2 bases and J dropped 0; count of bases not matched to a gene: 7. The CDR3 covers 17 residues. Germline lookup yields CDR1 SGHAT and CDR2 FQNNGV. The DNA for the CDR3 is TGTGCCAGCAGCTTAACCAGCGGGGGGGCAAACTCCTACGAGCAGTACTTC. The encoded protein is CASSLTSGGANSYEQYF.

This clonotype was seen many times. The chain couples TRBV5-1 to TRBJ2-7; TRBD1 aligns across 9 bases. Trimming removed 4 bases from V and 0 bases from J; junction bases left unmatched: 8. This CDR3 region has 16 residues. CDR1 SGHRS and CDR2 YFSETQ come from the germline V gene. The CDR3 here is CASSRLTGGGSYEQYF. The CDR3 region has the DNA TGCGCCAGCAGCCGGCTGACAGGGGGAGGCTCCTACGAGCAGTACTTC.

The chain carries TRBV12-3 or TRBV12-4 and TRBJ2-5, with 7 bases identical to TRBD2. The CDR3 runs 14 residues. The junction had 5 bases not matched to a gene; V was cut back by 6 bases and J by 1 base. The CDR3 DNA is TGTGCCAGCAGGAAAAGACTAGCCCAAGAGACCCAGTACTTC. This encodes CASRKRLAQETQYF.

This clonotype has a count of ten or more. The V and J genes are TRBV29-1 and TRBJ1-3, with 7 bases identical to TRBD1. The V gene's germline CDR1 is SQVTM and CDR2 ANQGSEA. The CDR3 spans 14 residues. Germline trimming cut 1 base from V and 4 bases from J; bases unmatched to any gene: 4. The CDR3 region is CSVEAGTDGNTIYF. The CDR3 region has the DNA TGCAGCGTTGAAGCCGGGACAGACGGAAACACCATATATTTT.

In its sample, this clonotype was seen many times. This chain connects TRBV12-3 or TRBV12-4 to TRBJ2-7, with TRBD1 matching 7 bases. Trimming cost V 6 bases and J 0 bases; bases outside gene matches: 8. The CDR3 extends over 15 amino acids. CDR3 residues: CASSPGTASSYEQYF. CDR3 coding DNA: TGTGCCAGCAGCCCTGGGACAGCTAGCTCCTACGAGCAGTACTTC.

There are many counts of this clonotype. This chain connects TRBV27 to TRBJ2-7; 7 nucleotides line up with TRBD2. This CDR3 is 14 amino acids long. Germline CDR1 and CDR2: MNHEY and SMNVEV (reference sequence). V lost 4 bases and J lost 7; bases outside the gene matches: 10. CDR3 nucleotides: TGTGCCAGCAGTTCTACCCGGACCGGGGGGGAGCAGTACTTC. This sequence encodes CASSSTRTGGEQYF.

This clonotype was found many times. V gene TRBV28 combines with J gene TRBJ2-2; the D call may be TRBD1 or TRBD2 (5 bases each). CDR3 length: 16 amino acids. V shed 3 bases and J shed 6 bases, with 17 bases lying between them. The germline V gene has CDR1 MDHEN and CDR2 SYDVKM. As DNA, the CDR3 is TGTGCCAGCAGTTTGGGTCGGGACCGACCATCCGGGGAGCTGTTTTTT. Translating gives CASSLGRDRPSGELFF.

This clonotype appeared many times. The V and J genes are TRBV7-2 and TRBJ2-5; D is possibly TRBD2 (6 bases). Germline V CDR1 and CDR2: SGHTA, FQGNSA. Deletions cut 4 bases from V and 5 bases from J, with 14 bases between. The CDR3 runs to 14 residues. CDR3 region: CASSSEGRWETQYF. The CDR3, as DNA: TGTGCCAGCAGCTCCGAGGGGAGGTGGGAGACCCAGTACTTC.

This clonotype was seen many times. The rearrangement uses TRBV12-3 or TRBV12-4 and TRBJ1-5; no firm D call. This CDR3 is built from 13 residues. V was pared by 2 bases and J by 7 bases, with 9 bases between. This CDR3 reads CASSLTARQPQHF. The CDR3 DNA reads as TGTGCCAGCAGTTTAACAGCAAGGCAGCCCCAGCATTTT.

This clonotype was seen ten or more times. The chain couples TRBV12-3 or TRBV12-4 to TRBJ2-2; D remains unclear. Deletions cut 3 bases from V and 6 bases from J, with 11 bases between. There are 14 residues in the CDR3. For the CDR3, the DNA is TGTGCCAGCAGTTTCGTTCCCCGCTCCGGGGAGCTGTTTTTT. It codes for CASSFVPRSGELFF.

Here the CDR3 DNA reads TGTGCCAGCCAGGGGGCCGGGACAGGCAACACTGAAGCTTTCTTT. As protein: CASQGAGTGNTEAFF. The chain carries TRBV19 and TRBJ1-1; 8 bases are a match to TRBD1. The V gene end was trimmed by 9 bases and the J gene end by 2 bases; junction bases not matched to a gene: 11. Germline V lookup: CDR1 LNHDA, CDR2 SQIVND (reference sequence). This CDR3 region has 15 residues.

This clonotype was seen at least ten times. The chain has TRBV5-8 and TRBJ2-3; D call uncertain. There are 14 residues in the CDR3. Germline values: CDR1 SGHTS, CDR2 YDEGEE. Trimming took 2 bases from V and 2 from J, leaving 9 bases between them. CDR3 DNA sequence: TGTGCCAGCAGCTTACAGCTTACCACAGATACGCAGTATTTT. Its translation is CASSLQLTTDTQYF. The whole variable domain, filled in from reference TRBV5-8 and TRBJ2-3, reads EAGVTQSPTHLIKTRGQQATLRCSPISGHTSVYWYQQALGLGLQFLLWYDEGEERNRGNFPPRFSGRQFPNYSSELNVNALELEDSALYLCASSLQLTTDTQYFGPGTRLTVL.

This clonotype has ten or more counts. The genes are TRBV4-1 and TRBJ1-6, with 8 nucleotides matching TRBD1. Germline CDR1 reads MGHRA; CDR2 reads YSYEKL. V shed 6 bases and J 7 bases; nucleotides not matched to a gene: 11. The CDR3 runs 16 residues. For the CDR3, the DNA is TGCGCCAGCAGACGAACAGAACAGGGGGGAAATTCACCCCTCCACTTT. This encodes CASRRTEQGGNSPLHF.

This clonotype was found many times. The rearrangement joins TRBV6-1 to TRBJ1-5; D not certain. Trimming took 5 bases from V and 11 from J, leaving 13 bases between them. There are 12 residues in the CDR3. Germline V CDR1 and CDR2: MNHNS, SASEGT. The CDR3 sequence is CASSPALRAQHF. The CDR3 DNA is TGTGCCAGCAGTCCGGCCCTAAGGGCCCAGCATTTT.

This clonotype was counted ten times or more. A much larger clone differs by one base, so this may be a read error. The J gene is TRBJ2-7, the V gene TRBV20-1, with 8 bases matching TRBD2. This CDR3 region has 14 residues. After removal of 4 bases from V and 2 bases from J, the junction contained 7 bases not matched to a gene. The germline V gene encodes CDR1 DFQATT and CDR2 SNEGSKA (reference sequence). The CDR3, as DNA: TGCAGTGCTACGACCGGGAGGGGTCCCTACGAGCAGTACTTC. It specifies CSATTGRGPYEQYF.

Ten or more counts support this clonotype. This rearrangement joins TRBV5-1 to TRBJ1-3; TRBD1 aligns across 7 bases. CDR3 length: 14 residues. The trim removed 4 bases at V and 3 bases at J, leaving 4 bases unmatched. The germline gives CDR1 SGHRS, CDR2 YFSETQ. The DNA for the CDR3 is TGCGCCAGCAGCACAACAGGGGTTGGAAACACCATATATTTT. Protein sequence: CASSTTGVGNTIYF.